These 27 T cell receptor beta chains came from one sample sequenced in a study of cytomegalovirus exposure and HLA in healthy donors (TCRdb year 2017). Libraries were built with the immunoSEQ multiplex PCR assay. The multiplex PCR relied on a mix of 60 forward primers for TCR Vbeta segments and 13 reverse primers for TCR Jbeta segments. TCRdb obtained this table from immuneACCESS and retained in-frame rearrangements with V and J assigned. These tables miss some clones; where compared with another copy, unresolved V genes account for less than half of the shortfall, and the remainder is unexplained. The sample records about 150,000 clones, around 79% of which are singletons. The ten largest account for approximately 2.8% of the sample. Sequences were obtained from PBMCs. The origin of the receptors is a man between 18 and 35 years old in good health and CMV-seronegative.

The V call is TRBV19, the J call TRBJ1-1; D possibly corresponds to TRBD1 (6 bases). CDR1 LNHDA and CDR2 SQIVND come from the germline V gene (reference sequence). The CDR3 contains 14 residues. V lost 4 bases and J lost 0, with 9 bases in between. The CDR3 loop is CASSNRDMNTEAFF. DNA of the CDR3: TGTGCCAGTAGTAACAGGGACATGAACACTGAAGCTTTCTTT. Full variable domain (remainder filled in from reference TRBV19 and TRBJ1-1): DGGITQSPKYLFRKEGQNVTLSCEQNLNHDAMYWYRQDPGQGLRLIYYSQIVNDFQKGDIAEGYSVSREKKESFPLTVTSAQKNPTAFYLCASSNRDMNTEAFFGQGTRLTVV.

This clone was seen a few times. This chain uses TRBV4-3 with TRBJ2-5, with TRBD1 matching over 7 bases. There are 14 residues in the CDR3. CDR1 is LGHNA, CDR2 YSLEER, per germline. Trimming removed 1 base from V and 2 bases from J; junction bases left unmatched: 1. The CDR3 DNA reads as TGCGCCAGCAGCCAAGGGACAGGTCAAGAGACCCAGTACTTC. As protein: CASSQGTGQETQYF.

The chain combines TRBV27 with TRBJ1-5; perhaps TRBD1 as D (5 bases). The CDR3 is made up of 13 amino acids. Germline lookup yields CDR1 MNHEY and CDR2 SMNVEV (reference sequence). Trimming removed 8 bases at V and 4 bases at J, with 12 bases between. The CDR3 sequence is CASAGTGNQPQHF. The CDR3 DNA reads TGTGCCAGCGCGGGGACGGGGAATCAGCCCCAGCATTTT.

This chain links TRBV6-5 with TRBJ1-1; 8 positions match TRBD1. Trimming at V came to 6 bases and at J to 0 bases, leaving 3 bases not matched to a gene. CDR3 length: 14 amino acids. Germline-derived CDR1 and CDR2 are MNHEY and SVGAGI. CDR3 in DNA: TGTGCCAGCAGAAAGGACAGGGTGAACACTGAAGCTTTCTTT. It codes for CASRKDRVNTEAFF.

This chain links TRBV10-3 with TRBJ2-7, with 10 bases fitting TRBD1. The germline V gene has CDR1 ENHRY and CDR2 SYGVKD. The CDR3 contains 15 residues. With V trimmed by 10 bases and J by 2 bases, 11 bases remained unmatched. The CDR3 reads CATTPGTGVTYEQYV. The CDR3 nucleotides read TGTGCCACGACCCCCGGGACAGGGGTCACCTACGAGCAGTACGTC.

The V and J genes are TRBV2 and TRBJ1-1; no definite D call. Looked up from germline, CDR1 is SNHLY and CDR2 is FYNNEI. V lost 2 bases, J lost 1 base, and 11 bases lay in between. The CDR3 runs to 15 residues. The CDR3 DNA reads as TGTGCCAGCAGTGAACTCATCGGGGAGAACACTGAAGCTTTCTTT. As protein: CASSELIGENTEAFF. The variable domain in full, completed from reference TRBV2 and TRBJ1-1, reads EPEVTQTPSHQVTQMGQEVILRCVPISNHLYFYWYRQILGQKVEFLVSFYNNEISEKSEIFDDQFSVERPDGSNFTLKIRSTKLEDSAMYFCASSELIGENTEAFFGQGTRLTVV.

This sequence joins TRBV27 and TRBJ1-2, with 8 bases that match TRBD1. The CDR3 consists of 14 residues. The ends lost 6 bases at V and 6 bases at J; junction bases unmatched: 9. CDR1 and CDR2 (germline): MNHEY, SMNVEV (reference sequence). CDR3 nucleotides: TGTGCCAGCAGCTACAGGGGGGGGGAGAATGGCTACACCTTC. Protein product: CASSYRGGENGYTF.

This clone was seen only a few times. This chain uses TRBV11-2 with TRBJ2-3, with TRBD2 as a possible D gene (7 bases). V lost 5 bases to trimming and J lost 1 base, with 13 bases between them. Germline CDR1 reads SGHAT; CDR2 reads FQNNGV. The length of the CDR3 is 15 residues. This CDR3 reads CASSRGARGTDTQYF. Here the CDR3 DNA reads TGTGCCAGCAGCCGGGGGGCGCGTGGCACAGATACGCAGTATTTT. Looking up the rest from reference TRBV11-2 and TRBJ2-3 gives the full variable domain: EAGVAQSPRYKIIEKRQSVAFWCNPISGHATLYWYQQILGQGPKLLIQFQNNGVVDDSQLPKDRFSAERLKGVDSTLKIQPAKLEDSAVYLCASSRGARGTDTQYFGPGTRLTVL.

The rearrangement links TRBV18 to TRBJ2-7; TRBD1 aligns across 10 bases. J was trimmed by 3 bases and V by 0 bases; bases with no gene match: 2. Germline V CDR1 and CDR2: KGHSH, LQKENI. The CDR3 is 15 amino acids. This chain's CDR3 is CASSPPGQGFYEQYF. DNA of the CDR3: TGTGCCAGCTCACCACCGGGACAGGGGTTCTACGAGCAGTACTTC.

The J gene is TRBJ1-3, the V gene TRBV10-3, with 9 nucleotides matching TRBD1. Trimming at V came to 6 bases and at J to 3 bases, leaving 9 bases not matched to a gene. Germline CDR1 is ENHRY and CDR2 is SYGVKD. This CDR3 is built from 16 residues. DNA of the CDR3: TGTGCCATCAGGAGACCGGGACAGGGCGATGGAAACACCATATATTTT. Encoded protein: CAIRRPGQGDGNTIYF.

The chain carries TRBV6-1 and TRBJ1-3; no reliable D call. The V gene's germline CDR1 is MNHNS and CDR2 SASEGT. V lost 0 bases to trimming and J lost 0 bases, with 9 bases between them. This CDR3 region has 16 residues. The CDR3 sequence is CASSEALYTSGNTIYF. The CDR3 region has the DNA TGTGCCAGCAGTGAAGCGCTGTACACCTCTGGAAACACCATATATTTT.

The chain joins TRBV5-4 to TRBJ2-3, with D possibly being TRBD1 (6 bases). CDR3 length: 18 residues. From germline, CDR1 is SGHNT and CDR2 YYREEE (reference sequence). Deletions cut 4 bases from V and 4 bases from J, with 25 bases between. CDR3 sequence: CASSKAGTFYPGPDTQYF. CDR3 nucleotides: TGTGCCAGCAGCAAAGCCGGGACATTCTACCCTGGGCCAGATACGCAGTATTTT.

The CDR3 protein is CASRDTGWGGELFF. The CDR3 nucleotides read TGTGCCAGCCGGGACACCGGGTGGGGCGGGGAGCTGTTTTTT. This chain uses TRBV28 with TRBJ2-2, with D possibly matching TRBD1 (6 bases). Germline CDR1 is MDHEN and CDR2 is SYDVKM. V lost 8 bases to trimming and J lost 7 bases, with 17 bases between them. CDR3 length equals 14 residues.

In this sample, this clone turned up a few times. This chain uses TRBV6-5 with TRBJ1-2, with D perhaps matching TRBD1 (5 bases). The CDR3 runs to 14 residues. Trimming cost V 6 bases and J 2 bases, with 13 bases left between them. Germline loops: CDR1 MNHEY, CDR2 SVGAGI. The CDR3 nucleotides read TGTGCCAGCAGGAAACAGGATTTAAACTATGGCTACACCTTC. This codes for CASRKQDLNYGYTF.

The V call is TRBV12-2, the J call TRBJ2-6; TRBD1 was called by the table and not checked on the DNA. TRBV12-2 is designated a pseudogene. The CDR3 is 19 amino acids. This CDR3 is CASRFPTGGKSSGANVLTF. CDR3 DNA: TGTGCAAGTCGCTTCCCGACAGGGGGTAAGAGCTCTGGGGCCAACGTCCTGACTTTC.

The rearrangement links TRBV4-3 to TRBJ2-5, with D possibly being TRBD1 (6 bases). The CDR3 has 16 residues. Between the trimmed V and J ends, which lost 0 bases and 2 bases, there was a span of 13 bases. From germline, CDR1 is LGHNA and CDR2 YSLEER. Here the CDR3 reads CASSQDSGALQETQYF. Here the CDR3 DNA reads TGCGCCAGCAGCCAAGATTCAGGGGCCCTACAAGAGACCCAGTACTTC.

The J gene is TRBJ2-2, the V gene TRBV21-1; TRBD2, the table's D call, was not compared with the DNA. TRBV21-1 is labeled a pseudogene. This CDR3 contains 18 residues. The CDR3 loop reads CASSKGGLGGEDTGELFF. CDR3 in DNA: TGTGCCAGCAGCAAAGGAGGGCTCGGGGGGGAGGACACCGGGGAGCTGTTTTTT.

CDR3 residues: CASSLHPPGQAYNEQFF. CDR3 in DNA: TGTGCCAGCAGCCTCCATCCACCGGGACAGGCTTACAATGAGCAGTTCTTC. The V and J genes are TRBV11-2 and TRBJ2-1; the match to TRBD1 covers 8 bases. This CDR3 is built from 17 residues. Germline trimming cut 5 bases from V and 4 bases from J; bases unmatched to any gene: 13. Germline values: CDR1 SGHAT, CDR2 FQNNGV.

The table lists this clone with a few counts. V and J are TRBV10-3 and TRBJ2-2; tentative D call: TRBD2 (6 bases). The CDR3 is made up of 13 amino acids. With 5 bases removed from V and 4 bases from J, the gap between germline ends came to 8 bases. Germline V gives CDR1 ENHRY, CDR2 SYGVKD. The CDR3 loop reads CAISPGVTGELFF. DNA for the CDR3: TGTGCCATCAGTCCGGGAGTCACCGGGGAGCTGTTTTTT.

V gene TRBV11-2 combines with J gene TRBJ2-1, with D unclear. Germline V gene data show CDR1 as SGHAT and CDR2 as FQNNGV. Between the trimmed V and J ends, which lost 1 base and 8 bases, there was a span of 6 bases. The CDR3 spans 12 residues. CDR3 nucleotides: TGTGCCAGCAGCTTAGTTATCGATGAGCAGTTCTTC. Its protein product is CASSLVIDEQFF.

The chain joins TRBV5-6 to TRBJ1-2; 9 nucleotides match TRBD1. Per germline, CDR1 SGHDT and CDR2 YYEEEE. Trimming took 1 base from V and 4 from J; bases not matched to a gene: 14. The CDR3 spans 18 residues. CDR3 region: CASSLSVGTGNHVYGYTF. The CDR3 DNA reads as TGTGCCAGCAGCTTGAGTGTTGGGACAGGGAATCACGTCTATGGCTACACCTTC. Based on the CDR3 plus reference TRBV5-6 and TRBJ1-2, the full variable domain is DAGVTQSPTHLIKTRGQQVTLRCSPKSGHDTVSWYQQALGQGPQFIFQYYEEEERQRGNFPDRFSGHQFPNYSSELNVNALLLGDSALYLCASSLSVGTGNHVYGYTFGSGTRLTVV.

This clone is a singleton in its sample. At one end the junction does not follow the germline gene, possibly because of a read error. The rearrangement uses TRBV4-1 and TRBJ1-2, with D perhaps matching TRBD1 (5 bases). The germline gives CDR1 MGHRA, CDR2 YSYEKL. The CDR3 spans 15 residues. DNA for the CDR3: TGTGCCAGCAGCCAAGGTCGCTCAGCGGGGGATGGCTACACCTTC. Residues: CASSQGRSAGDGYTF.

This sequence joins TRBV11-2 and TRBJ1-6; 7 positions agree with TRBD1. Germline CDR1 and CDR2: SGHAT and FQNNGV. Germline trimming cut 5 bases from V and 7 bases from J; bases unmatched to any gene: 5. This CDR3 comprises 14 residues. As DNA, the CDR3 is TGTGCCAGCAGCGTCGGGACAGCCAATTCACCCCTCCACTTT. It specifies CASSVGTANSPLHF.

The gene calls are TRBV28 and TRBJ1-1; no definite D call. The CDR3 length is 14 residues. Germline CDR1 is MDHEN and CDR2 is SYDVKM. The V end lost 6 bases, the J end lost 7 bases, and 18 bases lay between the germline ends. CDR3 in DNA: TGTGCCAGCAGCCTCGCATCCCTTCGGGGTGAAGCTTTCTTT. Translation gives CASSLASLRGEAFF.

Concerning this clone itself: The junction and the germline gene differ at one end; a read error may be behind it. The rearrangement links TRBV2 to TRBJ1-1; TRBD1 agrees at 7 bases. This CDR3 comprises 13 residues. Germline-derived CDR1 and CDR2 are SNHLY and FYNNEI. The CDR3 nucleotides read TGTGCCAGCAGTGGGTACAGGGGCACTGAAACTTTCTTT. This translates into CASSGYRGTETFF.

The count of this clone is one. V and J are TRBV7-9 and TRBJ1-2; possible D gene TRBD1, 6 bases. The CDR3 consists of 13 residues. CDR1 SEHNR and CDR2 FQNEAQ come from the germline V gene (reference sequence). Trimming stripped 4 bases from V and 8 bases from J, with 14 bases between. DNA for the CDR3: TGTGCCAGCAGCTCCACAGGGATGGTGGGCTACACCTTC. Translating gives CASSSTGMVGYTF.

The V and J genes are TRBV5-4 and TRBJ1-1, with 8 bases that match TRBD1. The CDR3 extends over 15 amino acids. Germline V CDR1 and CDR2: SGHNT, YYREEE (reference sequence). V shed 5 bases and J 2 bases; nucleotides not matched to a gene: 8. The CDR3, as DNA: TGTGCCAGCAGATTCTCCGGGACAGGAAACACTGAAGCTTTCTTT. Translation gives CASRFSGTGNTEAFF. The full variable domain, in which reference TRBV5-4 and TRBJ1-1 provide the parts outside the CDR3, is ETGVTQSPTHLIKTRGQQVTLRCSSQSGHNTVSWYQQALGQGPQFIFQYYREEENGRGNFPPRFSGLQFPNYSSELNVNALELDDSALYLCASRFSGTGNTEAFFGQGTRLTVV.